The next 18 T cell receptor beta chains were all read from a single sample in a study of cytomegalovirus exposure and HLA in healthy donors. Both 60 Vbeta primers and 13 Jbeta primers went into the PCR. The method was immunoSEQ multiplex PCR; TCRdb's version includes in-frame clones alone and lacks a portion of them. The data hold fewer than 250,000 clones, with 75% to 80% observed a single time. The sequenced sample consisted of PBMCs. The origin of the receptors is a woman in her 30s in good health and CMV-seropositive.

The chain joins TRBV28 to TRBJ1-2; D gene uncertain. Trimming removed 8 bases from V and 4 bases from J, with 8 bases in between. Per germline, CDR1 MDHEN and CDR2 SYDVKM. The CDR3 length is 11 residues. The CDR3 protein is CASQTGYGYTF. Here the CDR3 DNA reads TGTGCCAGCCAGACTGGCTATGGCTACACCTTC.

J is TRBJ1-1 and V is TRBV19, with D perhaps TRBD1 (5 bases). Trimming shortened V by 4 bases and J by 2 bases, and 8 bases separated the two germline ends. The CDR3 has 13 residues. Germline V CDR1 and CDR2: LNHDA, SQIVND (reference sequence). The CDR3 region is CASSNRINTEAFF. For the CDR3, the DNA is TGTGCCAGTAGTAACAGGATCAACACTGAAGCTTTCTTT.

The chain combines TRBV7-2 with TRBJ2-1; 8 bases are a match to TRBD2. From germline, CDR1 is SGHTA and CDR2 FQGNSA. V shed 2 bases and J 4 bases; nucleotides not matched to a gene: 13. The CDR3 is made up of 18 amino acids. CDR3 DNA: TGTGCCAGCAGCTTACTCTCCCGTGGTAGCGGGGCATACAATGAGCAGTTCTTC. It codes for CASSLLSRGSGAYNEQFF.

The chain combines TRBV30 with TRBJ2-5; D is perhaps TRBD2 (6 bases). The CDR3 sequence is 11 residues long. Trimming removed 8 bases from V and 5 bases from J, with 12 bases in between. Germline V gene data show CDR1 as GTSNPN and CDR2 as SVGIG (reference sequence). The CDR3 DNA follows: TGTGCCGCTGGGGGGAGGGAGACCCAGTACTTC. It encodes CAAGGRETQYF.

This sequence joins TRBV5-1 and TRBJ2-3; 9 bases match TRBD2. The CDR3 sequence is 15 residues long. V lost 3 bases, J lost 2 bases, and 4 bases stayed unmatched. Germline CDR1 reads SGHRS; CDR2 reads YFSETQ. Here the CDR3 DNA reads TGCGCCAGCAGCTCGACTAGCGGATACACAGATACGCAGTATTTT. It codes for CASSSTSGYTDTQYF.

The rearrangement joins TRBV6-5 to TRBJ2-5, with TRBD1 as a possible D gene (5 bases). The better agreement between TRBJ2-7 and the DNA end casts doubt on the J call. There are 14 residues in the CDR3. Looked up from germline, CDR1 is MNHEY and CDR2 is SVGAGI. The chain's CDR3 is CASSYSLGAYEQYF. Written as DNA, the CDR3 is TGTGCCAGCAGTTACTCTTTAGGGGCCTACGAGCAGTACTTC.

This chain links TRBV18 with TRBJ2-1; TRBD1 matches at 7 bases. Germline CDR1 is KGHSH and CDR2 is LQKENI. J lost 0 bases, V lost 4 bases, and 0 bases had no gene match. The CDR3 has 14 amino acids. CDR3 amino acids: CASSRDSSYNEQFF. CDR3 DNA: TGTGCCAGCTCACGGGACAGCTCCTACAATGAGCAGTTCTTC. Full variable domain (outside the CDR3, taken from reference TRBV18 and TRBJ2-1): NAGVMQNPRHLVRRRGQEARLRCSPMKGHSHVYWYRQLPEEGLKFMVYLQKENIIDESGMPKERFSAEFPKEGPSILRIQQVVRGDSAAYFCASSRDSSYNEQFFGPGTRLTVL.

With respect to this clone: Other nucleotide sequences from this sample produce the same CDR3. J is TRBJ2-7 and V is TRBV6-6, with D possibly being TRBD2 (5 bases). The ends were cut back, 6 bases at V and 4 bases at J, with 22 bases in the middle. The CDR3 has 16 residues. Germline loops: CDR1 MNHNY, CDR2 SVGAGI (reference sequence). Here the CDR3 DNA reads TGTGCCAGCAGCTATTCGGACTTCCGAAAGGGTTACGAGCAGTACTTC. Translation gives CASSYSDFRKGYEQYF.

The chain combines TRBV18 with TRBJ2-1; 7 bases are a match to TRBD1. This CDR3 has 15 amino acids. The germline V gene has CDR1 KGHSH and CDR2 LQKENI. J lost 4 bases, V lost 6 bases, and 9 bases had no gene match. In DNA form, the CDR3 reads TGTGCCAGCTCCAGACAGGGAGAGGCTTACAATGAGCAGTTCTTC. This encodes CASSRQGEAYNEQFF.

This clone was picked up one time. V and J are TRBV6-1 and TRBJ1-1, with D perhaps TRBD1 (5 bases). Germline V gene data show CDR1 as MNHNS and CDR2 as SASEGT. The CDR3 contains 13 residues. V shed 6 bases and J shed 3 bases, with 11 bases lying between them. The CDR3, as DNA: TGTGCCAGCAGGAATCAGGGTTACACTGAAGCTTTCTTT. It encodes CASRNQGYTEAFF.

In nucleotides, the CDR3 is TGTGCCTGGAGTGCCCGGACATCCGTTAACTATGGCTACACCTTC. It yields the protein CAWSARTSVNYGYTF. The rearrangement uses TRBV30 and TRBJ1-2; TRBD1 might be the D (5 bases). Trimming pared 1 base from V and 1 base from J, leaving 13 bases between. The germline V gene encodes CDR1 GTSNPN and CDR2 SVGIG (reference sequence). There are 15 residues in the CDR3. The variable domain in full, with the rest retrieved from reference TRBV30 and TRBJ1-2, is SQTIHQWPATLVQPVGSPLSLECTVEGTSNPNLYWYRQAAGRGLQLLFYSVGIGQISSEVPQNLSASRPQDRQFILSSKKLLLSDSGFYLCAWSARTSVNYGYTFGSGTRLTVV.

This clone has only a few counts. The rearrangement uses TRBV6-6 and TRBJ1-1, with 7 bases matching TRBD1. The J segment lost 3 bases and the V segment lost 5 bases, leaving 6 bases of the junction unmatched. The CDR3 has 14 amino acids. Germline CDR1 MNHNY, CDR2 SVGAGI (reference sequence). The CDR3: CASSALRGDTEAFF. The CDR3 coding sequence is TGTGCCAGCAGTGCCCTCAGGGGGGACACTGAAGCTTTCTTT.

This chain uses TRBV6-6 with TRBJ1-2; the D is unclear. V was trimmed by 7 bases and J by 4 bases, leaving 10 bases between them. CDR3 length: 12 residues. The germline V gene encodes CDR1 MNHNY and CDR2 SVGAGI (reference sequence). The CDR3 protein is CASTSGLYGYTF. DNA for the CDR3: TGTGCCAGCACATCCGGTCTCTATGGCTACACCTTC.

The chain joins TRBV4-2 to TRBJ2-3; possible D gene TRBD2, 6 bases. CDR3 size: 14 residues. V was cut by 4 bases and J by 0 bases, with 8 bases left in between. Germline assignment: CDR1 LGHNA and CDR2 YNFKEQ. The CDR3 here is CASSLGRSTDTQYF. CDR3 DNA: TGTGCCAGCAGCCTTGGGAGGAGCACAGATACGCAGTATTTT.

The chain is built from TRBV2 and TRBJ1-5; D possibly corresponds to TRBD1 (5 bases). The germline gives CDR1 SNHLY, CDR2 FYNNEI. Trimming removed 2 bases at V and 7 bases at J, with 9 bases between. This CDR3 spans 13 amino acids. This CDR3 reads CASSEQGSQPQHF. CDR3 nucleotide sequence: TGTGCCAGCAGTGAACAGGGATCGCAGCCCCAGCATTTT.

The rearrangement joins TRBV5-6 to TRBJ2-3, with unresolved D. From germline, CDR1 is SGHDT and CDR2 YYEEEE. CDR3 length: 12 amino acids. Trimming cost V 4 bases and J 2 bases, with 5 bases left between them. The CDR3 sequence: CASSRPTDTQYF. In DNA, the CDR3 is TGTGCCAGCAGCCGTCCCACAGATACGCAGTATTTT.

The chain has TRBV29-1 and TRBJ2-7; 9 bases are a match to TRBD1. The CDR3 has 13 residues. The J segment lost 2 bases and the V segment lost 4 bases, leaving 3 bases of the junction unmatched. In germline, CDR1 is SQVTM, CDR2 ANQGSEA. The CDR3 loop is CSVVGTGPYEQYF. For the CDR3, the DNA is TGCAGCGTTGTTGGGACAGGGCCCTACGAGCAGTACTTC.

The chain recombines TRBV29-1 with TRBJ1-4; TRBD1 matches 7 bases. V lost 2 bases and J lost 7; bases outside the gene matches: 10. There are 15 residues in the CDR3. Germline assignment: CDR1 SQVTM and CDR2 ANQGSEA. Here the CDR3 DNA reads TGCAGCGTTGAACTTCCGACAGGGCACCGTGAAAAACTGTTTTTT. Protein sequence: CSVELPTGHREKLFF.